One sample yielded the 28 T cell receptor beta chains listed below, sequenced in a study of cytomegalovirus exposure and HLA in healthy donors. In the PCR, 60 Vbeta and 13 Jbeta primers were used. The method was immunoSEQ multiplex PCR; TCRdb's version includes in-frame clones alone and lacks a portion of them. Of roughly 120,000 clones in the sample, around two thirds are singletons; the top ten hold more than 8%. The sample was PBMCs. These receptors originate from a woman between 40 and 50 years old in good health and CMV-seropositive.

The genes are TRBV2 and TRBJ2-5, with 9 positions matching TRBD2. The V gene end was trimmed by 2 bases and the J gene end by 0 bases; junction bases not matched to a gene: 4. The CDR3 runs to 16 residues. Germline lookup yields CDR1 SNHLY and CDR2 FYNNEI. This CDR3 is CASSELSGRDQETQYF. The CDR3 nucleotides read TGTGCCAGCAGTGAACTTAGCGGGAGAGACCAAGAGACCCAGTACTTC.

CDR3 protein: CASSLVSRGGIGETQYF. The CDR3 DNA reads as TGTGCCAGCAGTTTAGTCTCCAGAGGAGGGATCGGGGAGACCCAGTACTTC. This chain uses TRBV27 with TRBJ2-5; a weak D match, TRBD2 (6 bases). CDR1 is MNHEY, CDR2 SMNVEV, per germline (reference sequence). V lost 2 bases and J lost 5, with 21 bases in between. This CDR3 comprises 17 residues.

The chain recombines TRBV11-1 with TRBJ2-3; tentatively, D is TRBD2 (5 bases). V lost 1 base to trimming and J lost 5 bases, with 13 bases between them. CDR3 length: 15 amino acids. Germline-derived CDR1 and CDR2 are SGHAT and FQDESV (reference sequence). The CDR3 sequence: CASSLVMGAVDTQYF. The CDR3 region has the DNA TGTGCCAGCAGCTTAGTCATGGGAGCGGTAGATACGCAGTATTTT.

The chain recombines TRBV29-1 with TRBJ2-1; 9 bases are shared with TRBD2. The CDR3 consists of 13 residues. Germline values: CDR1 SQVTM, CDR2 ANQGSEA. The CDR3 nucleotides read TGCCTCGGGGTAGCGGGAGTTGGCAATGAGCAGTTCTTC. Protein: CLGVAGVGNEQFF.

In this sample, this clone turned up a few times. The chain uses TRBV4-2 and TRBJ1-1; 9 nucleotides align to TRBD1. Looked up from germline, CDR1 is LGHNA and CDR2 is YNFKEQ. This CDR3 has 17 amino acids. The V segment lost 2 bases and the J segment 4 bases; nucleotides outside the gene matches: 11. Written as DNA, the CDR3 is TGTGCCAGCAGCCAATGGGGACAGGGCGGGCTAGGCACTGAAGCTTTCTTT. This gives the protein CASSQWGQGGLGTEAFF.

This clone was recorded once. This chain uses TRBV25-1 with TRBJ2-1, with D hard to call. The V end was cut by 4 bases, the J end by 7 bases, with 8 bases between. Germline CDR1 reads MGHDK; CDR2 reads SYGVNS. The CDR3 is made up of 12 amino acids. As DNA, the CDR3 is TGTGCCAGCAGTGCCCTGAGGAATGAGCAGTTCTTC. It is translated as CASSALRNEQFF.

The chain couples TRBV14 to TRBJ2-7; 7 nucleotides line up with TRBD2. The CDR3 totals 13 residues. The V gene end was trimmed by 4 bases and the J gene end by 1 base; junction bases not matched to a gene: 1. Germline V lookup: CDR1 SGHDN, CDR2 FVKESK. The CDR3 sequence: CASSRRGSYEQYF. The CDR3 nucleotides read TGTGCCAGCAGCCGGCGGGGGTCCTACGAGCAGTACTTC. Variable domain in full (rest from reference TRBV14 and TRBJ2-7): EAGVTQFPSHSVIEKGQTVTLRCDPISGHDNLYWYRRVMGKEIKFLLHFVKESKQDESGMPNNRFLAERTGGTYSTLKVQPAELEDSGVYFCASSRRGSYEQYFGPGTRLTVT.

This clone was seen just once. The J gene is TRBJ2-3, the V gene TRBV7-2; 8 bases map to TRBD2. The junction had 5 bases not matched to a gene; V was cut back by 0 bases and J by 0 bases. The CDR3 has 17 residues. The germline gives CDR1 SGHTA, CDR2 FQGNSA. Here the CDR3 DNA reads TGTGCCAGCAGCTTAGCACTAGCGGTAATTAGCACAGATACGCAGTATTTT. Its protein is CASSLALAVISTDTQYF.

This sequence joins TRBV4-2 and TRBJ2-7; 13 nucleotides agree with TRBD2. The CDR3 runs 18 residues. The germline CDR1 and CDR2 sequences are LGHNA and YNFKEQ. J gave up 1 base and V 1 base, and 7 bases lay outside the gene matches. This chain's CDR3 is CASSQASGTSGTSYEQYF. The CDR3 region has the DNA TGTGCCAGCAGCCAAGCTTCCGGGACTAGCGGGACTTCCTACGAGCAGTACTTC.

This clone occurred a few times. J is TRBJ2-1 and V is TRBV7-3; TRBD2 matches at 8 bases. Germline V CDR1 and CDR2: SGHTA, FQGTGA. The V gene end was trimmed by 2 bases and the J gene end by 3 bases; junction bases not matched to a gene: 9. This CDR3 is built from 17 residues. For the CDR3, the DNA is TGTGCCAGCAGCTTATCTCTAGGCCTAGCGGGCTACAATGAGCAGTTCTTC. It encodes CASSLSLGLAGYNEQFF.

Notes on this clone: Sequence at one end of the junction differs from germline and may be a read error. This CDR3 reads CSASPYGQYF. The CDR3, as DNA: TGCAGTGCTAGTCCCTACGGGCAGTACTTC. The chain couples TRBV20-1 to TRBJ2-7; D not certain. The CDR3 consists of 10 residues. Germline lookup yields CDR1 DFQATT and CDR2 SNEGSKA (reference sequence).

This chain uses TRBV5-4 with TRBJ1-1; 8 bases line up with TRBD1. The CDR3 has 14 residues. V trimming: 4 bases; J trimming: 1 base; junction bases outside the gene matches: 3. Germline V gives CDR1 SGHNT, CDR2 YYREEE (reference sequence). The CDR3 DNA sequence: TGTGCCAGCAGCGGGGGGACAGGGAACACTGAAGCTTTCTTT. Its translation is CASSGGTGNTEAFF.

The chain joins TRBV27 to TRBJ2-1, with D possibly being TRBD2 (5 bases). This CDR3 has 13 amino acids. The V end lost 0 bases, the J end lost 8 bases, and 8 bases lay between the germline ends. Germline V gives CDR1 MNHEY, CDR2 SMNVEV (reference sequence). CDR3 sequence (DNA): TGTGCCAGCAGTTTATCCCTAGCAGATGAGCAGTTCTTC. Protein product: CASSLSLADEQFF.

This clone occurred once. The V gene is TRBV10-3, the J gene TRBJ2-7; TRBD2 matches 9 bases. There are 18 residues in the CDR3. Germline CDR1 is ENHRY and CDR2 is SYGVKD. Trimming removed 3 bases from V and 3 bases from J; junction bases left unmatched: 15. CDR3 bases: TGTGCCATCAGTGACCCCAGCCCCCAAATAGCGGGGGACTACGAGCAGTACTTC. Translated, it gives CAISDPSPQIAGDYEQYF.

The chain carries TRBV21-1 and TRBJ1-5. TRBV21-1 is a listed pseudogene. CDR3 length: 23 residues. DNA for the CDR3: TGTGCCAGCAGCCCCCCGGAAAGGTTGAGGTTTGAGGGTCGAATTCTACACAATCAGCCCCAGCATTTT. Translating it yields CASSPPERLRFEGRILHNQPQHF.

The rearrangement links TRBV14 to TRBJ2-3, with a possible D match to TRBD1 (6 bases). Trimming took off 6 bases at V and 1 base at J, with 8 bases between the two ends. The CDR3 covers 13 residues. Per germline, CDR1 SGHDN and CDR2 FVKESK. CDR3 residues: CASRKGGTDTQYF. CDR3 nucleotides: TGTGCCAGCAGAAAGGGGGGCACAGATACGCAGTATTTT. Supplemented by reference TRBV14 and TRBJ2-3, the full variable domain reads EAGVTQFPSHSVIEKGQTVTLRCDPISGHDNLYWYRRVMGKEIKFLLHFVKESKQDESGMPNNRFLAERTGGTYSTLKVQPAELEDSGVYFCASRKGGTDTQYFGPGTRLTVL.

The chain combines TRBV7-9 with TRBJ2-7; D is unclear. V gave up 5 bases and J gave up 1 base, with 15 bases separating them. This CDR3 region has 15 residues. CDR1 and CDR2 (germline): SEHNR, FQNEAQ (reference sequence). The CDR3 DNA reads as TGTGCCAGCAGCACCCTAGTCGCCCCTTCCTACGAGCAGTACTTC. It specifies CASSTLVAPSYEQYF.

Only a few counts were recorded for this clone. The chain is built from TRBV18 and TRBJ1-1; D remains unclear. Trimming cost V 6 bases and J 5 bases, with 13 bases left between them. Germline CDR1 KGHSH, CDR2 LQKENI. The CDR3 is 13 residues long. The CDR3 protein is CASSPYKSTEAFF. CDR3 nucleotide sequence: TGTGCCAGCTCCCCCTATAAGTCTACTGAAGCTTTCTTT.

This clone was counted a few times. The chain has TRBV5-1 and TRBJ2-1; 8 nucleotides match TRBD2. The CDR3 contains 13 residues. Germline V lookup: CDR1 SGHRS, CDR2 YFSETQ. V dropped 9 bases and J dropped 8; count of bases not matched to a gene: 10. CDR3 region: CATRTSPGDEQFF. CDR3 coding DNA: TGCGCCACCCGGACTAGCCCTGGCGATGAGCAGTTCTTC.

This sequence joins TRBV30 and TRBJ1-2; TRBD1 matches at 7 bases. V was clipped by 4 bases and J by 6 bases; unmatched bases: 2. Looked up from germline, CDR1 is GTSNPN and CDR2 is SVGIG (reference sequence). The CDR3 length is 11 residues. The CDR3 region has the DNA TGTGCCTGGAAACAGGGGCATGGCTACACCTTC. It encodes CAWKQGHGYTF.

This chain uses TRBV28 with TRBJ2-4; D gene ambiguous. Trimming left V 8 bases short and J 6 bases short, with 14 bases between. Germline assignment: CDR1 MDHEN and CDR2 SYDVKM. The length of the CDR3 is 13 residues. DNA of the CDR3: TGTGCCAGCGAGGAGTTGGCGGCAAACATTCAGTACTTC. This sequence encodes CASEELAANIQYF. Based on the CDR3 plus reference TRBV28 and TRBJ2-4, the full variable domain is DVKVTQSSRYLVKRTGEKVFLECVQDMDHENMFWYRQDPGLGLRLIYFSYDVKMKEKGDIPEGYSVSREKKERFSLILESASTNQTSMYLCASEELAANIQYFGAGTRLSVL.

V and J are TRBV4-2 and TRBJ1-1, with D perhaps matching TRBD1 (5 bases). CDR3 length equals 15 residues. Trimming took off 4 bases at V and 4 bases at J, with 16 bases between the two ends. Looked up from germline, CDR1 is LGHNA and CDR2 is YNFKEQ. The CDR3 DNA follows: TGTGCCAGCAGCCTTGGGGCGGCAGGGCTCACTGAAGCTTTCTTT. Translated: CASSLGAAGLTEAFF.

Only a few counts were recorded for this clone. This sequence joins TRBV7-8 and TRBJ2-2; TRBD2 agrees at 13 bases. CDR1 is SGHVS and CDR2 is FQNEAQ in the germline V gene. CDR3 length: 15 amino acids. V was clipped by 6 bases and J by 6 bases; unmatched bases: 4. CDR3 sequence: CASSRTSGSSGELFF. The DNA of the CDR3 is TGTGCCAGCAGTCGGACTAGCGGGAGTTCCGGGGAGCTGTTTTTT.

This chain joins TRBV29-1 and TRBJ1-1; 10 bases fit TRBD1. CDR1 and CDR2 from the germline V gene are SQVTM and ANQGSEA. The J segment lost 8 bases and the V segment lost 7 bases, leaving 4 bases of the junction unmatched. The CDR3 covers 11 residues. CDR3 nucleotide sequence: TGCAGCGATGACAGGGGGCACGAAGCTTTCTTT. This encodes CSDDRGHEAFF. The full variable domain, in which reference TRBV29-1 and TRBJ1-1 provide the parts outside the CDR3, is SAVISQKPSRDICQRGTSLTIQCQVDSQVTMMFWYRQQPGQSLTLIATANQGSEATYESGFVIDKFPISRPNLTFSTLTVSNMSPEDSSIYLCSDDRGHEAFFGQGTRLTVV.

The chain couples TRBV5-1 to TRBJ2-5, with D possibly TRBD2 on 6 matching bases. Looked up from germline, CDR1 is SGHRS and CDR2 is YFSETQ. V was trimmed by 4 bases and J by 4 bases, leaving 8 bases between them. The CDR3 runs 12 residues. CDR3: CASSRDSETQYF. As DNA, the CDR3 is TGCGCCAGCAGCCGGGACTCAGAGACCCAGTACTTC.

This chain uses TRBV27 with TRBJ1-1; D remains ambiguous. CDR1 is MNHEY and CDR2 is SMNVEV in the germline V gene (reference sequence). V gave up 8 bases and J gave up 0 bases, with 13 bases separating them. This CDR3 is built from 14 residues. This chain's CDR3 is CASADSYMNTEAFF. Written as DNA, the CDR3 is TGTGCCAGCGCGGACTCCTATATGAACACTGAAGCTTTCTTT.

V gene TRBV27 combines with J gene TRBJ2-7, with D possibly being TRBD2 (6 bases). CDR1 is MNHEY, CDR2 SMNVEV, per germline (reference sequence). The V end was cut by 3 bases, the J end by 3 bases, with 12 bases between. The CDR3 loop spans 14 amino acids. CDR3 protein: CASSLTGSGYEQYF. As DNA, the CDR3 is TGTGCCAGCAGTTTGACCGGGAGTGGCTACGAGCAGTACTTC.

The chain is built from TRBV7-8 and TRBJ1-4, with D unresolved. V lost 7 bases, J lost 1 base, and 7 bases lay in between. Germline assignment: CDR1 SGHVS and CDR2 FQNEAQ. CDR3 size: 13 residues. The DNA of the CDR3 is TGTGCCAGCAACGCGGAAACTAATGAAAAACTGTTTTTT. This sequence encodes CASNAETNEKLFF.